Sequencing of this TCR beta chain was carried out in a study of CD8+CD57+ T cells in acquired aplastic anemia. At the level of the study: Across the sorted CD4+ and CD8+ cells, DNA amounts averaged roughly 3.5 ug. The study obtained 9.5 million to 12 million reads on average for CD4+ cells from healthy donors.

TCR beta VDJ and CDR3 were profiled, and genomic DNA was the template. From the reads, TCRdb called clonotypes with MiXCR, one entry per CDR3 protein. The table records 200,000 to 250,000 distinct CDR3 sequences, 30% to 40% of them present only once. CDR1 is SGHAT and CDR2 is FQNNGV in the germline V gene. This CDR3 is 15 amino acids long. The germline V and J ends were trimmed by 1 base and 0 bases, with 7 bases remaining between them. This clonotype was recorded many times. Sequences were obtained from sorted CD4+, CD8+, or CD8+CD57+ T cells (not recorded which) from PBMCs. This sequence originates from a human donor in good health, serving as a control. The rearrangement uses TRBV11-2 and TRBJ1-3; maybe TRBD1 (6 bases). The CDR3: CASSLVGGSGNTIYF. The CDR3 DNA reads TGTGCCAGCAGCTTAGTAGGGGGCTCTGGAAACACCATATATTTT.